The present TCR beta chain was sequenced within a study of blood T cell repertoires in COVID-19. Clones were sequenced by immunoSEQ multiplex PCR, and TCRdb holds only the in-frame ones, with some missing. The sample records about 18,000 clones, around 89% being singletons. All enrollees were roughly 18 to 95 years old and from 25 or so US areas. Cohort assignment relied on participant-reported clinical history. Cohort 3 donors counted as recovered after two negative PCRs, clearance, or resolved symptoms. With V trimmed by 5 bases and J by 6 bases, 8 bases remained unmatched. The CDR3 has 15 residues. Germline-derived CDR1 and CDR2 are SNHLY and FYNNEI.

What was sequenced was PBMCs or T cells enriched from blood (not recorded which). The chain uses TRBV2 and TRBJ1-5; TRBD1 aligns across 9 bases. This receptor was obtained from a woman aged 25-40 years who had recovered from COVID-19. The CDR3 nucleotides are TGTGCCAGCAGTATGGGGACAGGGCGGGGTCAGCCCCAGCATTTT. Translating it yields CASSMGTGRGQPQHF.